This entry lists 26 T cell receptor beta chains sequenced from one sample in a study of blood T cell repertoires in COVID-19. Clones were read by immunoSEQ multiplex PCR, and TCRdb kept only the in-frame ones, dropping some. Among about 200,000 clones listed, roughly 85% were seen once. Material for sequencing was peripheral blood. These receptors originate from a human donor with active or convalescent COVID-19. The donor label of this sample is uncertain.

V gene TRBV30 combines with J gene TRBJ2-3; 13 bases are a match to TRBD2. V lost 2 bases to trimming and J lost 3 bases; unmatched junction nucleotides: 2. Germline V gene data show CDR1 as GTSNPN and CDR2 as SVGIG (reference sequence). The CDR3 covers 15 residues. CDR3 bases: TGTGCCTGGAGTACGGGACTAGCGGGGACAGATACGCAGTATTTT. Encoded protein: CAWSTGLAGTDTQYF.

The chain carries TRBV28 and TRBJ2-6, with a possible D match to TRBD1 (8 bases). Trimming shortened V by 5 bases and J by 2 bases, and 16 bases separated the two germline ends. Looked up from germline, CDR1 is MDHEN and CDR2 is SYDVKM. The CDR3 runs to 17 residues. Here the CDR3 DNA reads TGTGCCAGCAGTGATGGACAGGGAGGGACTGGGGCCAACGTCCTGACTTTC. Translating it yields CASSDGQGGTGANVLTF.

The rearrangement joins TRBV10-2 to TRBJ2-1; the D is unclear. Germline values: CDR1 WSHSY, CDR2 SAAADI. The CDR3 length is 13 residues. The ends were cut back, 5 bases at V and 7 bases at J, with 12 bases in the middle. The CDR3 DNA sequence: TGCGCCAGCAGTCCGTCGGTCGCGAATGAGCAGTTCTTC. This encodes CASSPSVANEQFF.

The chain couples TRBV28 to TRBJ2-5; 14 positions match TRBD2. CDR1 is MDHEN and CDR2 is SYDVKM in the germline V gene. V shed 8 bases, J shed 5 bases, and the junction held 13 bases outside the gene matches. This CDR3 is built from 17 residues. The CDR3 region is CASSPGLAGAAGETQYF. CDR3 DNA sequence: TGTGCCAGCTCACCGGGACTAGCGGGGGCCGCGGGGGAGACCCAGTACTTC.

The V and J genes are TRBV9 and TRBJ2-1; 10 bases map to TRBD1. Germline trimming cut 6 bases from V and 2 bases from J; bases unmatched to any gene: 2. From germline, CDR1 is SGDLS and CDR2 YYNGEE. This CDR3 contains 14 residues. The CDR3 loop is CASNGQGAYNEQFF. CDR3 in DNA: TGTGCCAGCAACGGACAGGGGGCCTACAATGAGCAGTTCTTC.

This clone has only one observation. The V gene is TRBV9, the J gene TRBJ1-4, with D perhaps matching TRBD1 (5 bases). Germline lookup yields CDR1 SGDLS and CDR2 YYNGEE. CDR3 length equals 14 residues. V dropped 0 bases and J dropped 7 bases, with 10 bases sitting between them. CDR3 sequence: CASSVDSGPEKLFF. The CDR3 DNA sequence: TGTGCCAGCAGCGTAGATTCAGGGCCTGAAAAACTGTTTTTT.

The rearrangement links TRBV25-1 to TRBJ2-5; perhaps TRBD2 as D (6 bases). Germline CDR1 and CDR2: MGHDK and SYGVNS. The V end lost 2 bases, the J end lost 5 bases, and 18 bases lay between the germline ends. This CDR3 has 16 amino acids. The CDR3 region has the DNA TGTGCCAGCAGTGAAGGGAGGAAGGGTTCTGTGGAGACCCAGTACTTC. Protein: CASSEGRKGSVETQYF.

The chain combines TRBV7-2 with TRBJ2-5; 14 nucleotides align to TRBD2. Germline V CDR1 and CDR2: SGHTA, FQGNSA. The CDR3 consists of 17 residues. V was pared by 3 bases and J by 3 bases, with 6 bases of the junction left unmatched. CDR3: CASSFWGLAGAEETQYF. CDR3 bases: TGTGCCAGCAGCTTTTGGGGACTAGCGGGGGCGGAAGAGACCCAGTACTTC.

The rearrangement joins TRBV6-5 to TRBJ2-7, with 8 positions matching TRBD1. The V segment lost 5 bases and the J segment 6 bases; nucleotides outside the gene matches: 6. Germline V gene data show CDR1 as MNHEY and CDR2 as SVGAGI. There are 13 residues in the CDR3. The CDR3 sequence is CASSPGGRSEQYF. The CDR3 DNA sequence: TGTGCCAGCAGTCCAGGGGGCAGGTCCGAGCAGTACTTC.

This clone was counted only a few times. The chain employs TRBV28 and TRBJ1-3; TRBD1 is a possible D gene (5 bases). Per the germline V gene, CDR1 is MDHEN and CDR2 is SYDVKM. The CDR3 consists of 13 residues. The CDR3 sequence is CATQGSSGNTIYF. In DNA, the CDR3 is TGTGCTACTCAGGGAAGCTCTGGAAACACCATATATTTT.

The V call is TRBV27, the J call TRBJ2-1; 9 nucleotides align to TRBD2. The trim removed 6 bases at V and 4 bases at J, leaving 4 bases unmatched. The CDR3 runs to 14 residues. Germline CDR1 is MNHEY and CDR2 is SMNVEV (reference sequence). The CDR3 here is CASRYSGGYNEQFF. DNA for the CDR3: TGTGCCAGCAGGTATAGCGGGGGATACAATGAGCAGTTCTTC.

The genes are TRBV19 and TRBJ2-7, with D possibly being TRBD1 (6 bases). Germline values: CDR1 LNHDA, CDR2 SQIVND (reference sequence). V was pared by 9 bases and J by 2 bases, with 17 bases between. CDR3 length equals 14 residues. The CDR3 region has the DNA TGTGCCAGCAGCTCTCCTGGGGGCGCCTACGAGCAGTACTTC. It is translated as CASSSPGGAYEQYF.

This clone was counted a single time. This chain connects TRBV13 to TRBJ2-7, with 8 bases identical to TRBD2. Germline CDR1 PRHDT, CDR2 FYEKMQ (reference sequence). This CDR3 comprises 17 residues. J was trimmed by 6 bases and V by 2 bases; bases with no gene match: 15. The CDR3 region has the DNA TGTGCCAGCAGCTTACGTTCCGAAGCGGCGGGAGGCCCCGAGCAGTACTTC. Its translation is CASSLRSEAAGGPEQYF.

This rearrangement joins TRBV5-5 to TRBJ1-1; D remains ambiguous. The germline V gene encodes CDR1 SGHKS and CDR2 YYEKEE (reference sequence). This CDR3 is built from 16 residues. V shed 0 bases and J shed 1 base, with 13 bases lying between them. The CDR3 DNA reads TGTGCCAGCAGCTTGGGAAGGAGGTTTTGGAACACTGAAGCTTTCTTT. It codes for CASSLGRRFWNTEAFF. Looking up the rest from reference TRBV5-5 and TRBJ1-1 gives the full variable domain: DAGVTQSPTHLIKTRGQQVTLRCSPISGHKSVSWYQQVLGQGPQFIFQYYEKEERGRGNFPDRFSARQFPNYSSELNVNALLLGDSALYLCASSLGRRFWNTEAFFGQGTRLTVV.

The chain uses TRBV4-3 and TRBJ1-2, with a tentative D call TRBD1 (6 bases). The CDR3 is made up of 13 amino acids. Trimming stripped 0 bases from V and 10 bases from J, with 12 bases between. The germline CDR1 and CDR2 sequences are LGHNA and YSLEER. As DNA, the CDR3 is TGCGCCAGCAGCCAAGATGCGCGGGGGGCCTACACCTTC. Its protein is CASSQDARGAYTF.

The gene calls are TRBV5-6 and TRBJ2-6; 10 bases line up with TRBD1. Germline-derived CDR1 and CDR2 are SGHDT and YYEEEE. With 4 bases clipped from V and 0 bases from J, the junction kept 4 bases outside the gene matches. The CDR3 loop spans 17 amino acids. This CDR3 is CASSLDRGLSGANVLTF. CDR3 DNA: TGTGCCAGCAGCCTCGACAGGGGGCTCTCTGGGGCCAACGTCCTGACTTTC.

The chain joins TRBV7-9 to TRBJ1-2; tentatively, D is TRBD1 (5 bases). The ends were cut back, 3 bases at V and 8 bases at J, with 10 bases in the middle. This CDR3 region has 12 residues. Germline-derived CDR1 and CDR2 are SEHNR and FQNEAQ (reference sequence). CDR3 nucleotide sequence: TGTGCCAGCAGCTTCGGGGGAGACGGCTACACCTTC. It encodes CASSFGGDGYTF.

The V and J genes are TRBV3-1 (or the pseudogene TRBV3-2) and TRBJ2-5; TRBD2 matches at 9 bases. The CDR3 covers 15 residues. Germline CDR1 LGHDT, CDR2 YNNKEL (reference sequence). The ends lost 6 bases at V and 5 bases at J; junction bases unmatched: 10. The CDR3 sequence: CASRTGGGALETQYF. In DNA, the CDR3 is TGTGCCAGCAGGACGGGCGGGGGGGCCCTGGAGACCCAGTACTTC.

This clone was recorded once. The genes are TRBV30 and TRBJ1-5, with D possibly TRBD1 on 6 matching bases. From germline, CDR1 is GTSNPN and CDR2 SVGIG (reference sequence). CDR3 size: 15 residues. V gave up 0 bases and J gave up 5 bases, with 14 bases separating them. CDR3 protein: CAWSVGGAQDQPQHF. In nucleotides, the CDR3 is TGTGCCTGGAGTGTAGGGGGGGCGCAGGATCAGCCCCAGCATTTT.

This clone was recorded a few times. The V gene is TRBV2, the J gene TRBJ2-1; D is perhaps TRBD2 (6 bases). The V end lost 6 bases, the J end lost 0 bases, and 9 bases lay between the germline ends. This CDR3 is built from 14 residues. Germline V gene lookup returns CDR1 SNHLY and CDR2 FYNNEI. The CDR3 DNA is TGTGCCAGCAGGGAGCGGGTCTCCTACAATGAGCAGTTCTTC. Protein: CASRERVSYNEQFF.

Comments on this clone: This same CDR3 is encoded by further DNA sequences in the sample. This chain joins TRBV30 and TRBJ1-5; TRBD1 matches 9 bases. With V trimmed by 1 base and J by 7 bases, 5 bases remained unmatched. The length of the CDR3 is 14 residues. Germline V gives CDR1 GTSNPN, CDR2 SVGIG (reference sequence). DNA for the CDR3: TGTGCCTGGAGTGAGGGACAGGGAGGCCAGCCCCAGCATTTT. It is translated as CAWSEGQGGQPQHF.

The rearrangement links TRBV6-5 to TRBJ2-7, with D possibly matching TRBD1 (6 bases). V gave up 2 bases and J gave up 3 bases, with 11 bases separating them. The germline CDR1 and CDR2 sequences are MNHEY and SVGAGI. This CDR3 region has 14 residues. This CDR3 is CASSYRQGFYEQYF. DNA for the CDR3: TGTGCCAGCAGTTACAGGCAGGGGTTCTACGAGCAGTACTTC.

CDR3 amino acids: CATIGQLGYEQYF. The CDR3 DNA reads TGTGCCACCATAGGACAACTCGGGTACGAGCAGTACTTC. The chain uses TRBV10-3 and TRBJ2-7; possibly TRBD1 for D (5 bases). CDR3 length: 13 residues. Germline lookup yields CDR1 ENHRY and CDR2 SYGVKD. With 10 bases removed from V and 4 bases from J, the gap between germline ends came to 17 bases.

CDR3 DNA sequence: TGTGCCAGCACCCAGGGGGGCCCAGGCGCCTACGAGCAGTACTTC. Translating it yields CASTQGGPGAYEQYF. J is TRBJ2-7 and V is TRBV28, with a weak D call TRBD1 (7 bases). Germline lookup yields CDR1 MDHEN and CDR2 SYDVKM. Trimming took 7 bases from V and 2 from J, leaving 18 bases between them. The CDR3 has 15 amino acids.

The chain couples TRBV6-5 to TRBJ1-1; TRBD1 aligns across 8 bases. Germline V CDR1 and CDR2: MNHEY, SVGAGI. This CDR3 is built from 13 residues. J was trimmed by 8 bases and V by 2 bases; bases with no gene match: 4. The CDR3 region is CASSYPSGGEAFF. DNA of the CDR3: TGTGCCAGCAGTTACCCCTCAGGGGGCGAAGCTTTCTTT.

This clone was seen a single time. The rearrangement joins TRBV5-6 to TRBJ2-1; 7 nucleotides align to TRBD2. This CDR3 region has 12 residues. The J segment lost 9 bases and the V segment lost 4 bases, leaving 4 bases of the junction unmatched. Per germline, CDR1 SGHDT and CDR2 YYEEEE. The CDR3 DNA sequence: TGTGCCAGCAGCCGGGAGGAGGGTGAGCAGTTCTTC. It codes for CASSREEGEQFF.